A selection of T cell receptor beta chains follows, all from one sample in a study of T-cell memory formation after mild COVID-19. TCRdb called the 5' RACE reads again in MiXCR, with one record for every CDR3 protein. Seen here are a few hundred thousand distinct CDR3 sequences, 20% to 25% observed once, and the top ten hold around 8.1%. Sequenced: PBMCs or a T cell subset sorted from them (not recorded which). All receptors derive from an adult woman who had mild COVID-19 (a few samples of this study predate the infection). Cell type and time point are not known. The CDR3 runs from the conserved cysteine through the conserved F or W. A D gene is named only where the DNA matches it firmly. Size tells how often a clone was seen (once, few, many) or the class of an expanded clone, and some rows leave it out.

v_gene	abundance	j_gene	d_gene	CDR3aa	CDR3nt
TRBV20-1	few	TRBJ2-1	TRBD1	CSARVLGRGQHYNEQFF	TGCAGTGCTAGAGTATTAGGTCGGGGACAGCACTACAATGAGCAGTTCTTC
TRBV9	few	TRBJ2-5	NA	CASSVSWGAQETQYF	TGTGCCAGCAGCGTCTCCTGGGGGGCCCAAGAGACCCAGTACTTC
TRBV15	NA	TRBJ2-1	NA	CATSRDRQGGIGEQFF	TGTGCCACCAGCAGAGATAGGCAGGGGGGGATTGGGGAGCAGTTCTTC
TRBV20-1	few	TRBJ2-7	NA	CSARQGGSSSYEQYF	TGCAGTGCTAGACAGGGGGGTTCTAGCTCCTACGAGCAGTACTTC
TRBV2	NA	TRBJ1-1	NA	CASTRGYGPNTEAFF	TGTGCCAGCACCCGAGGGTACGGACCGAACACTGAAGCTTTCTTT
TRBV7-9	NA	TRBJ2-1	NA	CASSLGDLNEQFF	TGTGCCAGCAGCTTAGGGGACTTGAATGAGCAGTTCTTC
TRBV12-3/TRBV12-4	NA	TRBJ1-2	NA	CASSPDIRSYGYTF	TGTGCCAGCAGCCCGGACATCCGAAGCTATGGCTACACCTTC
TRBV4-1	many	TRBJ1-2	NA	CASSKDTGGGYTF	TGCGCCAGCAGCAAAGATACCGGGGGTGGCTACACCTTC
TRBV29-1	NA	TRBJ1-1	TRBD1	CSGRQGLNTEAFF	TGCAGCGGTCGACAGGGGTTGAACACTGAAGCTTTCTTT
TRBV7-9	NA	TRBJ1-2	NA	CASSLDQGGYTF	TGTGCCAGCAGCTTAGACCAGGGTGGCTACACCTTC
TRBV7-9	few	TRBJ2-5	TRBD1	CASTLGSEGAQGTQYF	TGTGCCAGCACCCTAGGCAGCGAGGGGGCGCAGGGGACCCAGTACTTC
TRBV3-1	NA	TRBJ2-5	TRBD1	CASSDRGGAETQYF	TGTGCCAGCAGCGACCGAGGGGGCGCAGAGACCCAGTACTTC
TRBV5-1	many	TRBJ2-7	NA	CASSLPGQTYEQYF	TGCGCCAGCAGCTTGCCAGGACAGACCTACGAGCAGTACTTC
TRBV7-9	few	TRBJ2-5	NA	CASSLGTYSRALETQYF	TGTGCCAGCAGCTTAGGGACCTATAGTAGAGCCTTGGAGACCCAGTACTTC
TRBV20-1	few	TRBJ1-5	TRBD1	CSAKGQGVQPQHF	TGCAGTGCTAAGGGACAGGGGGTCCAGCCCCAGCATTTT
TRBV15	NA	TRBJ2-1	TRBD1	CATSRDTDRGVNEQFF	TGTGCCACCAGCAGAGATACCGACAGGGGGGTCAATGAGCAGTTCTTC
TRBV12-3/TRBV12-4	few	TRBJ2-7	TRBD1	CASSGTGPYEQYF	TGTGCCAGCAGTGGGACAGGACCCTACGAGCAGTACTTC
TRBV4-2	NA	TRBJ2-3	TRBD2	CASSRDSSLAGGSGDTQYF	TGTGCCAGCAGCCGAGACTCTTCACTAGCGGGGGGTTCTGGAGATACGCAGTATTTT
TRBV24-1	NA	TRBJ2-3	TRBD1	CATSDLGTTGGMDTQYF	TGTGCCACCAGTGATTTAGGTACGACAGGGGGCATGGATACGCAGTATTTT
TRBV5-1	few	TRBJ1-4	NA	CASRINEKLFF	TGCGCCAGCAGGATTAATGAAAAACTGTTTTTT
TRBV7-2	NA	TRBJ2-5	NA	CASSLEAREETQYF	TGTGCCAGCAGCTTAGAGGCTAGGGAGGAGACCCAGTACTTC
TRBV18	few	TRBJ1-6	TRBD1	CASSPQTGWDSPLHF	TGTGCCAGCTCACCCCAGACAGGGTGGGATTCACCCCTCCACTTT
TRBV7-3	few	TRBJ2-1	TRBD2	CASSLGLAGHGNEQFF	TGTGCCAGCAGCTTAGGACTAGCGGGCCATGGCAATGAGCAGTTCTTC
TRBV13	NA	TRBJ1-2	NA	CASSSLYGNGYTF	TGTGCCAGCAGCTCCCTTTATGGAAATGGCTACACCTTC
TRBV6-5	NA	TRBJ1-1	NA	CASSYSISAGVTEAFF	TGTGCCAGCAGTTACTCGATTAGTGCAGGGGTCACTGAAGCTTTCTTT
TRBV6-5	few	TRBJ2-3	TRBD2	CASSSTSGMTTDTQYF	TGTGCCAGCAGTTCTACTAGCGGGATGACCACAGATACGCAGTATTTT
TRBV18	many	TRBJ2-5	NA	CASSAAGETQYF	TGTGCCAGCTCCGCAGCAGGAGAGACCCAGTACTTC
TRBV6-5	many	TRBJ1-5	NA	CASSFRGESNQPQHF	TGTGCCAGCAGTTTCCGGGGGGAGAGCAATCAGCCCCAGCATTTT
TRBV6-2/TRBV6-3	few	TRBJ2-3	TRBD2	CASSLAGGPLDTDTQYF	TGTGCCAGCAGTCTAGCGGGAGGCCCTCTGGACACAGATACGCAGTATTTT
TRBV2	NA	TRBJ2-1	TRBD2	CASSGGGNGYNEQFF	TGTGCCAGCAGTGGCGGGGGAAACGGCTACAATGAGCAGTTCTTC
TRBV7-2	few	TRBJ2-5	NA	CASRGREGVGTQYF	TGTGCCAGCAGAGGGAGAGAGGGCGTCGGGACCCAGTACTTC
TRBV19	NA	TRBJ2-2	NA	CASSGWGTYTGELFF	TGTGCCAGTAGCGGTTGGGGGACCTACACCGGGGAGCTGTTTTTT
TRBV5-1	many	TRBJ2-1	TRBD1	CASLRDSSYNEQFF	TGCGCCAGCCTCCGGGACAGCTCCTACAATGAGCAGTTCTTC
TRBV10-3	NA	TRBJ2-7	TRBD2	CAISTLAGVTYEQYF	TGTGCCATCAGTACCTTAGCGGGAGTTACCTACGAGCAGTACTTC
TRBV20-1	many	TRBJ2-5	NA	CSASFGSQETQYF	TGCAGTGCTAGCTTTGGCAGCCAAGAGACCCAGTACTTC
TRBV20-1	few	TRBJ2-3	TRBD2	CSARWLAGGPWDTQYF	TGCAGTGCTAGATGGCTAGCGGGAGGGCCGTGGGATACGCAGTATTTT
TRBV3-1	few	TRBJ1-2	NA	CASSPSTFNYGYTF	TGTGCCAGCAGCCCGTCGACGTTTAACTATGGCTACACCTTC
TRBV5-1	NA	TRBJ2-7	TRBD1	CASSHGTGGDEQYF	TGCGCCAGCAGCCACGGGACAGGGGGCGACGAGCAGTACTTC
TRBV4-3	NA	TRBJ2-1	NA	CASSQEFGGNGENEQFF	TGCGCCAGCAGCCAAGAATTTGGAGGGAACGGGGAGAATGAGCAGTTCTTC
TRBV5-4	few	TRBJ2-3	NA	CASSSVLGGADTQYF	TGTGCCAGCAGCTCCGTACTAGGGGGGGCAGATACGCAGTATTTT
TRBV6-2/TRBV6-3	few	TRBJ2-1	TRBD2	CASSYLGLAAYNEQFF	TGTGCCAGCAGTTACCTGGGACTAGCGGCCTACAATGAGCAGTTCTTC
TRBV5-5	NA	TRBJ2-2	NA	CASSSPINTGELFF	TGTGCCAGCTCGTCCCCGATTAACACCGGGGAGCTGTTTTTT
TRBV14	NA	TRBJ2-7	NA	CASSQADSSYEQYF	TGTGCCAGCAGCCAAGCTGACAGTTCCTACGAGCAGTACTTC
TRBV6-5	NA	TRBJ2-5	TRBD2	CASSYKRGGRETQYF	TGTGCCAGCAGTTACAAGCGGGGGGGCCGGGAGACCCAGTACTTC
TRBV30	NA	TRBJ2-3	TRBD2	CAWSTPRGGRAGSTDTQYF	TGTGCCTGGAGTACCCCCCGGGGCGGGAGGGCCGGAAGCACAGATACGCAGTATTTT
TRBV12-3/TRBV12-4	many	TRBJ1-1	NA	CASSLARGGYGNTEAFF	TGTGCCAGCAGTTTGGCACGTGGGGGGTACGGGAACACTGAAGCTTTCTTT
TRBV11-3	NA	TRBJ2-7	NA	CASSSSVWRDSYEQYF	TGTGCCAGCAGCTCCTCCGTTTGGAGGGACAGCTACGAGCAGTACTTC
TRBV12-3/TRBV12-4	NA	TRBJ1-4	TRBD1	CASGQGQANEKLFF	TGTGCCAGCGGCCAGGGACAGGCTAATGAAAAACTGTTTTTT
TRBV9	few	TRBJ2-2	NA	CASARASGTGELFF	TGTGCCAGCGCGAGAGCTTCGGGCACCGGGGAGCTGTTTTTT
TRBV21-1	NA	TRBJ2-3	NA	CASSKDRAPDTQYF	TGTGCCAGCAGCAAAGACAGGGCCCCAGATACGCAGTATTTT
TRBV15	NA	TRBJ2-7	TRBD1	CATSTRDRGATYEQYF	TGTGCCACCAGCACCCGGGACAGGGGGGCGACCTACGAGCAGTACTTC
TRBV14	NA	TRBJ1-2	NA	CASSLGPRHDYGYTF	TGTGCCAGCAGCCTAGGCCCAAGACACGACTATGGCTACACCTTC
TRBV5-1	NA	TRBJ1-1	NA	CASSLSAANTEAFF	TGCGCCAGCAGCTTGTCGGCAGCGAACACTGAAGCTTTCTTT
TRBV14	NA	TRBJ2-7	NA	CASSSQLQGTYEQYF	TGTGCCAGCAGCTCCCAATTACAGGGCACCTACGAGCAGTACTTC
TRBV6-6	NA	TRBJ2-7	TRBD2	CASSYSRSELAGTREQYF	TGTGCCAGCAGTTACTCGAGGTCAGAACTAGCGGGTACTCGAGAGCAGTACTTC